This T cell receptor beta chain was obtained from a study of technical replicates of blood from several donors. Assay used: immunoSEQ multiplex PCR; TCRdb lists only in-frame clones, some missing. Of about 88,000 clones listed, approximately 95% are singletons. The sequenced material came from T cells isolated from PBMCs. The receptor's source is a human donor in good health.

The CDR3, as DNA: TGTGCCAGCAGCTTGGGCAGAAACTATGGCTACACCTTC. Amino acid sequence: CASSLGRNYGYTF. The V call is TRBV5-4, the J call TRBJ1-2; no definite D call. Germline V lookup: CDR1 SGHNT, CDR2 YYREEE (reference sequence). V was shortened by 0 bases and J by 2 bases, with 5 bases between the two germline ends. The length of the CDR3 is 13 residues.